These 25 T cell receptor beta chains share one sample of origin, sequenced in a study of shared clonotypes between healthy human individuals. Clones were sequenced by immunoSEQ multiplex PCR, and TCRdb holds only the in-frame ones, with some missing. The table lists millions of clones, about 92% of them singletons. Only CD45RO-negative cells positively selected for CCR7 counted as naive CD8 cells, so terminally differentiated effector memory CD45RA+ cells were excluded. Sequenced material: naive CD8+ T cells from PBMCs. The receptors stem from a young man in good health. Some clones in this sample may be carry-over from other donors' samples.

The gene calls are TRBV5-4 and TRBJ2-2; no clear D. The CDR3 is made up of 12 amino acids. Germline V lookup: CDR1 SGHNT, CDR2 YYREEE (reference sequence). With 4 bases removed from V and 7 bases from J, the gap between germline ends came to 8 bases. The CDR3 reads CASSTQDGELFF. In DNA form, the CDR3 reads TGTGCCAGCAGCACCCAAGACGGGGAGCTGTTTTTT.

To note about this clone: The sample has other DNA sequences that encode this CDR3 too. The chain is built from TRBV29-1 and TRBJ2-7, with D uncertain. Trimming took 1 base from V and 0 from J, leaving 4 bases between them. Germline CDR1 is SQVTM and CDR2 is ANQGSEA. The CDR3 covers 12 residues. CDR3 sequence (DNA): TGCAGCGTTGAAGGGCCCTCCTACGAGCAGTACTTC. Translated, it gives CSVEGPSYEQYF.

In its sample, this clone was seen once. The chain employs TRBV19 and TRBJ2-7; 12 nucleotides line up with TRBD1. This CDR3 has 15 residues. Germline CDR1 is LNHDA and CDR2 is SQIVND (reference sequence). J was trimmed by 2 bases and V by 5 bases; bases with no gene match: 4. In DNA, the CDR3 is TGTGCCAGTAGTTTGGGACAGGGGGCCCCCTACGAGCAGTACTTC. The encoded protein is CASSLGQGAPYEQYF.

J is TRBJ2-7 and V is TRBV5-6; D is ambiguous. CDR1 is SGHDT and CDR2 is YYEEEE in the germline V gene. V was trimmed by 4 bases and J by 0 bases, leaving 17 bases between them. CDR3 length: 16 residues. This chain's CDR3 is CASSIRTEWSSYEQYF. CDR3 sequence (DNA): TGTGCCAGCAGCATAAGGACCGAATGGAGCTCCTACGAGCAGTACTTC.

The gene calls are TRBV6-5 and TRBJ2-7; 8 bases align to TRBD2. Germline CDR1 MNHEY, CDR2 SVGAGI. Unmatched junction bases numbered 8, after V lost 6 bases and J lost 4 bases. This CDR3 is 14 amino acids long. CDR3 DNA: TGTGCCAGCAGCTTTAGCGGGACTAGATACGAGCAGTACTTC. Translated, it gives CASSFSGTRYEQYF.

CDR3 DNA: TGTGCCAGCAGCTTCCCGGGACAGGGGTCCCACGAGCAGTACTTC. Protein: CASSFPGQGSHEQYF. The genes are TRBV7-9 and TRBJ2-7; 10 bases map to TRBD1. The junction had 7 bases not matched to a gene; V was cut back by 3 bases and J by 5 bases. The CDR3 covers 15 residues. Germline lookup yields CDR1 SEHNR and CDR2 FQNEAQ (reference sequence).

This chain joins TRBV27 and TRBJ2-7; no definite D call. V shed 3 bases and J shed 3 bases, with 18 bases lying between them. From germline, CDR1 is MNHEY and CDR2 SMNVEV (reference sequence). The CDR3 is 16 residues long. DNA for the CDR3: TGTGCCAGCAGTTTTTCCCCCTTTGGACCCTACTACGAGCAGTACTTC. This translates into CASSFSPFGPYYEQYF.

This chain uses TRBV6-1 with TRBJ2-7; D is unresolved. Germline V gene sequence: CDR1 MNHNS, CDR2 SASEGT. This CDR3 is 12 amino acids long. V shed 4 bases and J shed 4 bases, with 8 bases lying between them. The CDR3 here is CASSAHRYEQYF. In DNA, the CDR3 is TGTGCCAGCAGTGCCCACCGATACGAGCAGTACTTC.

The rearrangement links TRBV27 to TRBJ2-7, with 12 bases fitting TRBD2. CDR3 length: 16 amino acids. V dropped 6 bases and J dropped 2; count of bases not matched to a gene: 8. Germline CDR1 and CDR2: MNHEY and SMNVEV (reference sequence). CDR3 bases: TGTGCCAGCAGACCGGGACTAGCGGGCGATACCTACGAGCAGTACTTC. Protein: CASRPGLAGDTYEQYF.

In its sample, this clone was seen a few times. The genes are TRBV11-3 and TRBJ2-1, with D perhaps matching TRBD1 or TRBD2 (5 bases each). The CDR3 runs to 14 residues. V dropped 5 bases and J dropped 7 bases, with 15 bases sitting between them. Germline V gene data show CDR1 as SGHNT and CDR2 as YENEEA. Here the CDR3 reads CASSTRDLQNEQFF. The DNA for the CDR3 is TGTGCCAGCAGCACCCGGGACCTACAGAATGAGCAGTTCTTC. Complete variable domain (other parts from reference TRBV11-3 and TRBJ2-1): EAGVVQSPRYKIIEKKQPVAFWCNPISGHNTLYWYLQNLGQGPELLIRYENEEAVDDSQLPKDRFSAERLKGVDSTLKIQPAELGDSAVYLCASSTRDLQNEQFFGPGTRLTVL.

The chain uses TRBV11-2 and TRBJ2-7, with D possibly TRBD2 on 5 matching bases. This CDR3 contains 10 residues. Germline V gene data show CDR1 as SGHAT and CDR2 as FQNNGV. The germline V and J ends were trimmed by 8 bases and 5 bases, with 7 bases remaining between them. This CDR3 reads CASGGHEQYF. The CDR3 DNA reads TGTGCCAGCGGCGGGCACGAGCAGTACTTC. The full variable domain, its missing parts supplied by reference TRBV11-2 and TRBJ2-7, is EAGVAQSPRYKIIEKRQSVAFWCNPISGHATLYWYQQILGQGPKLLIQFQNNGVVDDSQLPKDRFSAERLKGVDSTLKIQPAKLEDSAVYLCASGGHEQYFGPGTRLTVT.

The chain uses TRBV15 and TRBJ2-7, with TRBD1 matching over 7 bases. After removal of 0 bases from V and 5 bases from J, the junction contained 10 bases not matched to a gene. Germline V lookup: CDR1 LNHNV, CDR2 YYDKDF (reference sequence). CDR3 length equals 16 residues. Here the CDR3 DNA reads TGTGCCACCAGCAGAGATCCGGGGACAGTCGACCACGAGCAGTACTTC. Protein product: CATSRDPGTVDHEQYF.

J is TRBJ2-7 and V is TRBV28, with a tentative D call TRBD2 (6 bases). V lost 2 bases and J lost 0, with 17 bases in between. The germline gives CDR1 MDHEN, CDR2 SYDVKM. CDR3 length: 17 residues. The DNA of the CDR3 is TGTGCCAGCAGTTTAGATTTGGCGCGGGGCCCCTCCTACGAGCAGTACTTC. As protein: CASSLDLARGPSYEQYF.

In its sample, this clone was seen a few times. The identical CDR3 is also encoded by other nucleotide sequences in the sample. This rearrangement joins TRBV15 to TRBJ1-5; no clear D gene. The V end was cut by 3 bases, the J end by 0 bases, with 0 bases between. In germline, CDR1 is LNHNV, CDR2 YYDKDF (reference sequence). The CDR3 covers 12 residues. The DNA of the CDR3 is TGTGCCACCAGCAGTAGCAATCAGCCCCAGCATTTT. Protein: CATSSSNQPQHF.

The rearrangement uses TRBV27 and TRBJ2-7, with 7 bases fitting TRBD2. In germline, CDR1 is MNHEY, CDR2 SMNVEV (reference sequence). V was pared by 3 bases and J by 2 bases, with 4 bases of the junction left unmatched. This CDR3 region has 14 residues. CDR3 residues: CASSLREPTYEQYF. Here the CDR3 DNA reads TGTGCCAGCAGTTTGCGGGAGCCAACCTACGAGCAGTACTTC.

V is TRBV4-1 and J is TRBJ1-3, with D tentatively TRBD1 (5 bases). The CDR3 has 16 amino acids. Trimming cost V 1 base and J 2 bases, with 12 bases left between them. Germline V lookup: CDR1 MGHRA, CDR2 YSYEKL. CDR3 region: CASSQVGEGAGNTIYF. DNA of the CDR3: TGCGCCAGCAGCCAAGTTGGTGAAGGGGCTGGAAACACCATATATTTT.

The table lists this clone with a count of one. This chain joins TRBV28 and TRBJ2-7; D may match TRBD1 or TRBD2 (6 bases each). V was shortened by 2 bases and J by 0 bases, with 17 bases between the two germline ends. The CDR3 has 17 residues. Germline values: CDR1 MDHEN, CDR2 SYDVKM. The CDR3 DNA reads as TGTGCCAGCAGTTTAAGGGGGGCGGGTAGGAGCTCCTACGAGCAGTACTTC. This gives the protein CASSLRGAGRSSYEQYF.

The chain links TRBV19 to TRBJ2-7; TRBD2 aligns across 7 bases. Germline loops: CDR1 LNHDA, CDR2 SQIVND (reference sequence). The CDR3 runs 15 residues. V gave up 3 bases and J gave up 7 bases; unmatched junction bases: 12. This CDR3 is CASSITGLPYSEQYF. In nucleotides, the CDR3 is TGTGCCAGTAGTATCACGGGACTACCTTACTCAGAGCAGTACTTC.

The rearrangement links TRBV9 to TRBJ2-4; D is ambiguous. V was pared by 0 bases and J by 3 bases, with 7 bases between. Germline CDR1 is SGDLS and CDR2 is YYNGEE. CDR3 length equals 14 residues. CDR3 region: CASSVGDGKNIQYF. CDR3 sequence (DNA): TGTGCCAGCAGCGTAGGGGATGGCAAAAACATTCAGTACTTC.

The V and J genes are TRBV5-1 and TRBJ2-7; 8 nucleotides match TRBD2. CDR3 size: 15 residues. With V trimmed by 4 bases and J by 2 bases, 8 bases remained unmatched. CDR1 is SGHRS and CDR2 is YFSETQ in the germline V gene. Written as DNA, the CDR3 is TGCGCCAGCAGCCAAAGCGGGAGTGGGACCTACGAGCAGTACTTC. Encoded protein: CASSQSGSGTYEQYF.

The CDR3 loop is CASSVAGQGNTEAFF. In nucleotides, the CDR3 is TGTGCCAGCAGCGTAGCCGGACAGGGGAACACTGAAGCTTTCTTT. The chain joins TRBV9 to TRBJ1-1; 8 bases line up with TRBD1. Germline loops: CDR1 SGDLS, CDR2 YYNGEE. Trimming at V came to 0 bases and at J to 1 base, leaving 2 bases not matched to a gene. The CDR3 runs 15 residues.

The chain uses TRBV2 and TRBJ2-1, with 7 bases matching TRBD1. Losses at the gene ends were 3 bases for V and 8 bases for J; bases not matched to a gene: 10. Germline-derived CDR1 and CDR2 are SNHLY and FYNNEI. The CDR3 consists of 15 residues. The CDR3 region has the DNA TGTGCCAGCAGTGAGTCGACAGGGTTCGGCCATGAGCAGTTCTTC. It specifies CASSESTGFGHEQFF.

The chain links TRBV29-1 to TRBJ1-2, with D unresolved. With 5 bases removed from V and 8 bases from J, the gap between germline ends came to 12 bases. From germline, CDR1 is SQVTM and CDR2 ANQGSEA. This CDR3 region has 11 residues. CDR3 sequence reads: CSVHEGRGYTF. Here the CDR3 DNA reads TGCAGCGTTCATGAGGGTCGAGGCTACACCTTC.

The genes are TRBV2 and TRBJ2-1; 9 bases are shared with TRBD2. V was pared by 3 bases and J by 0 bases, with 9 bases of the junction left unmatched. The germline V gene encodes CDR1 SNHLY and CDR2 FYNNEI. The CDR3 is 18 residues long. The CDR3 region has the DNA TGTGCCAGCAGTGAGCCAGCGGGAGGCCGAAGCTCCTACAATGAGCAGTTCTTC. Residues: CASSEPAGGRSSYNEQFF.

This CDR3 reads CASSAPSSGEHNEQFF. In DNA form, the CDR3 reads TGTGCCAGCAGTGCACCTTCTAGCGGGGAACACAATGAGCAGTTCTTC. The rearrangement uses TRBV2 and TRBJ2-1; TRBD2 matches at 9 bases. The junction had 9 bases not matched to a gene; V was cut back by 4 bases and J by 5 bases. The CDR3 is 16 amino acids. Germline values: CDR1 SNHLY, CDR2 FYNNEI.